Each of the 8 T cell receptor beta chains below was sequenced from the same sample in a study of synovial regulatory T cells in juvenile arthritis (dated by TCRdb to 2015 to 2017). Library preparation was by the immunoSEQ multiplex PCR assay. Here the immuneACCESS table is served through TCRdb, limited to in-frame sequences with V and J called. Missing clones are a known gap in these copies; in checked studies unresolved V genes cover under half, and the rest lacks a known reason. The table kept for this sample lists 6,000 or so clones. Roughly 0.55% of the sample lies in the top ten. Sequenced: Treg cells from blood. Taken with the paper, the label for cell subset or site translates to: remaining (HLA-DR-negative) circulating blood Treg cells. The receptors come from a donor younger than 30 with juvenile idiopathic arthritis.

The V gene is TRBV19, the J gene TRBJ1-5; the TCRdb D gene call, TRBD1, has no DNA to confirm it. The V gene's germline CDR1 is LNHDA and CDR2 SQIVND (reference sequence). This CDR3 region has 15 residues. No DNA accompanies this entry. The CDR3 here is CASKEAPGLNQPQHF.

The V call is TRBV10-3, the J call TRBJ2-3; without DNA, the TCRdb call of TRBD2 cannot be checked. Germline V gene lookup returns CDR1 ENHRY and CDR2 SYGVKD. The CDR3 is 18 amino acids. This entry has no DNA. CDR3 region: CAISDGLAGGTSTDTQYF.

The J gene is TRBJ2-3, the V gene TRBV5-1; as DNA is missing, the TRBD2 call by TCRdb cannot be tested. Per the germline V gene, CDR1 is SGHRS and CDR2 is YFSETQ. The CDR3 runs 14 residues. The protein alone is recorded here. The CDR3 is CASSSRSASDTQYF.

The rearrangement uses TRBV28 and TRBJ2-6. CDR1 MDHEN and CDR2 SYDVKM come from the germline V gene. The CDR3 runs to 17 residues. No DNA sequence is on record. The CDR3 region is CASSLYVTLSGANVLTF.

The rearrangement joins TRBV28 to TRBJ1-1. The germline V gene has CDR1 MDHEN and CDR2 SYDVKM. The CDR3 length is 13 residues. No DNA is recorded. The CDR3 sequence is CATKLTMNTEAFF.

This chain joins TRBV4-3 and TRBJ2-7; without DNA, the TCRdb call of TRBD2 cannot be checked. Germline CDR1 reads LGHNA; CDR2 reads YSLEER. The CDR3 runs to 16 residues. No DNA sequence is on record. The CDR3 sequence: CASSQDRSGGAYEQYF.

V and J are TRBV6-1 and TRBJ1-3. From germline, CDR1 is MNHNS and CDR2 SASEGT. This CDR3 spans 15 amino acids. No DNA sequence is on record. The CDR3 sequence: CASSDSLRSGNTIYF.

The chain has TRBV6-5 and TRBJ2-3; the TCRdb call, TRBD1, lacks DNA for checking. This CDR3 has 15 residues. The nucleotide record is missing. CDR1 is MNHEY, CDR2 SVGAGI, per germline. This CDR3 is CASSIGARSTDTQYF.